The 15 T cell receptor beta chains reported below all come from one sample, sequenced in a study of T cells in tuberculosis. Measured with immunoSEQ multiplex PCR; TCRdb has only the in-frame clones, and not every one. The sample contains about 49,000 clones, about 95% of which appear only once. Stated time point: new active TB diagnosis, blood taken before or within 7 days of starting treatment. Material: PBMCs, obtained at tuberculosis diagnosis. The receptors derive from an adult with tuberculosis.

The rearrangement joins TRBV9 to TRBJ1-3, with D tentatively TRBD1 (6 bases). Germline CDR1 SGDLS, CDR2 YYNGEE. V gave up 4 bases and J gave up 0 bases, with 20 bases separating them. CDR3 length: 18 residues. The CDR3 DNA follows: TGTGCCAGCAGCCTGACCCCGGACAGTCTTAGCTCTGGAAACACCATATATTTT. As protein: CASSLTPDSLSSGNTIYF. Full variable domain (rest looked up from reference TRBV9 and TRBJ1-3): DSGVTQTPKHLITATGQRVTLRCSPRSGDLSVYWYQQSLDQGLQFLIQYYNGEERAKGNILERFSAQQFPDLHSELNLSSLELGDSALYFCASSLTPDSLSSGNTIYFGEGSWLTVV.

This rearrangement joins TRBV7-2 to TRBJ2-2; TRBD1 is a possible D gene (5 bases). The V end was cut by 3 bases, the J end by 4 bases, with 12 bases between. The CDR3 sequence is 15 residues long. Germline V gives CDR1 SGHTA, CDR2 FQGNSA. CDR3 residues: CASSFRQSGTGELFF. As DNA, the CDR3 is TGTGCCAGCAGCTTTAGACAGTCTGGCACCGGGGAGCTGTTTTTT.

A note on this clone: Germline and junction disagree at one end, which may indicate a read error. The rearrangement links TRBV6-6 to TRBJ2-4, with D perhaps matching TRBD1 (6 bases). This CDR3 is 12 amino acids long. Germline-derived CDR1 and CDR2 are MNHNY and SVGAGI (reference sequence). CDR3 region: CASSFPRQVLEF. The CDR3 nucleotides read TGTGCCAGCAGTTTCCCCCGACAGGTCTTGGAGTTC.

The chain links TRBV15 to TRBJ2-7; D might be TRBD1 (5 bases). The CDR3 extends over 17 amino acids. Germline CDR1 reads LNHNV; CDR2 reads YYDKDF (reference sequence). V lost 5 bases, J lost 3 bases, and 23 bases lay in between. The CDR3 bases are TGTGCCACCAGCGGGCTATACCTTGGCCAGGGCCTCTACGAGCAGTACTTC. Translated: CATSGLYLGQGLYEQYF.

The CDR3 DNA is TGTGCCAGCAGGGGAGGCCCGGTATTACTCAATGAGCAGTTCTTC. This codes for CASRGGPVLLNEQFF. The chain has TRBV28 and TRBJ2-1, with D perhaps TRBD2 (6 bases). The CDR3 is 15 residues long. V lost 6 bases, J lost 6 bases, and 18 bases lay in between. Germline CDR1 reads MDHEN; CDR2 reads SYDVKM.

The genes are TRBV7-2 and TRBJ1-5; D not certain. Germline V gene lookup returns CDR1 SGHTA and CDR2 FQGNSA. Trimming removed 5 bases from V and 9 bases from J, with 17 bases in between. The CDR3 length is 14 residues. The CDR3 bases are TGTGCCAGCAGCCGAGCGGCAGGCACGGGGCCCCAGCATTTT. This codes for CASSRAAGTGPQHF.

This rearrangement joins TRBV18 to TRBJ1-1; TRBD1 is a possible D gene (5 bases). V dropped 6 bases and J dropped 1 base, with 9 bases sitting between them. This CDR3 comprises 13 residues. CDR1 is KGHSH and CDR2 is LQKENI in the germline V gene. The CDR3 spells CASSTGGNTEAFF. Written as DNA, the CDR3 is TGTGCCAGCTCTACGGGGGGGAACACTGAAGCTTTCTTT.

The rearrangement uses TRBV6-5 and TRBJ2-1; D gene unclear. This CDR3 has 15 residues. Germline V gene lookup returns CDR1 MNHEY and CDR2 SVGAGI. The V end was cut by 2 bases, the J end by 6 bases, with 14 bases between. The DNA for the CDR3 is TGTGCCAGCAGTTACGGGCAAACAAGCCCCAATGAGCAGTTCTTC. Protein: CASSYGQTSPNEQFF.

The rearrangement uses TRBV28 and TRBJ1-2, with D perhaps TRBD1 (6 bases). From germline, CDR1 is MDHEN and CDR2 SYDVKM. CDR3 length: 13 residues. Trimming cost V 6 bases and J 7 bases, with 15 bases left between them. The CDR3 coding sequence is TGTGCCAGCAGGGCCCCTACAGGGACTGGCTACACCTTC. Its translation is CASRAPTGTGYTF.

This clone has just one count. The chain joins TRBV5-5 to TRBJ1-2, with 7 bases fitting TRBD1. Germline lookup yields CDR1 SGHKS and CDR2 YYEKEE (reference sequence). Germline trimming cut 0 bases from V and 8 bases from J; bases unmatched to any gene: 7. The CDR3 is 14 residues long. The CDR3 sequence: CASSLAQGRKGYTF. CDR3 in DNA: TGTGCCAGCAGCTTGGCACAGGGGAGGAAAGGCTACACCTTC. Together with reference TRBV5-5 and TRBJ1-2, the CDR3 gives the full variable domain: DAGVTQSPTHLIKTRGQQVTLRCSPISGHKSVSWYQQVLGQGPQFIFQYYEKEERGRGNFPDRFSARQFPNYSSELNVNALLLGDSALYLCASSLAQGRKGYTFGSGTRLTVV.

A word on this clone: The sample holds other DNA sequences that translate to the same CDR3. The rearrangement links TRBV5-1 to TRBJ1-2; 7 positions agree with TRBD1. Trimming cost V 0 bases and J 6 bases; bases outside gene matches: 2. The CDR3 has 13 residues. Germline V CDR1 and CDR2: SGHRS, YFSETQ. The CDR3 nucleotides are TGCGCCAGCAGCTTGGCCGGGACAGATGGCTACACCTTC. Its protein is CASSLAGTDGYTF.

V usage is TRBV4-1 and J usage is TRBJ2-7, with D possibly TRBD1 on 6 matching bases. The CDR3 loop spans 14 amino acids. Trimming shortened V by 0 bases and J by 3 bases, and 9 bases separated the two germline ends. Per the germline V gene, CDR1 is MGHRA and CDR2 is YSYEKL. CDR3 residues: CASSQDRGGYEQYF. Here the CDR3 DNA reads TGCGCCAGCAGCCAAGACAGGGGTGGCTACGAGCAGTACTTC.

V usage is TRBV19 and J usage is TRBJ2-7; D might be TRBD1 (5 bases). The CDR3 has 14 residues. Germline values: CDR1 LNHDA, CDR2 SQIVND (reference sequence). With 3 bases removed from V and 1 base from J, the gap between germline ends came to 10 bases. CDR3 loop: CASSISDRSYEQYF. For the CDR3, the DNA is TGTGCCAGTAGTATTTCCGACAGATCCTACGAGCAGTACTTC.

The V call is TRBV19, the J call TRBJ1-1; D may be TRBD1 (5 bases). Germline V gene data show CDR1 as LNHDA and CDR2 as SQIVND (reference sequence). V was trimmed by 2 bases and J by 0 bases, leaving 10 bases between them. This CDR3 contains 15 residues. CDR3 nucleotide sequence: TGTGCCAGTAGTATATCTCAGGGTATGAACACTGAAGCTTTCTTT. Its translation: CASSISQGMNTEAFF.

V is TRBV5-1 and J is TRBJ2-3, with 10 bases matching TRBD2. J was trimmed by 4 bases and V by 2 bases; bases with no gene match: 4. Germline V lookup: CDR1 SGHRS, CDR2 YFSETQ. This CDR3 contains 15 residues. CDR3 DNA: TGCGCCAGCAGCTTTGGGCTAGCGGGAGCAGATACGCAGTATTTT. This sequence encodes CASSFGLAGADTQYF.